These 26 T cell receptor beta chains came from one sample sequenced in a study of blood T cell repertoires in COVID-19. Assay: immunoSEQ multiplex PCR; the TCRdb copy retains only in-frame clones and omits some. This sample has more than 50,000 clones, with around 74% found just once. The sample comprised peripheral blood. These receptors all come from a woman older than 75 with acute or convalescent COVID-19.

This clone was recorded once. V is TRBV7-9 and J is TRBJ1-1, with 8 bases that match TRBD1. V lost 7 bases to trimming and J lost 2 bases; unmatched junction nucleotides: 9. Germline CDR1 reads SEHNR; CDR2 reads FQNEAQ (reference sequence). CDR3 length equals 15 residues. The CDR3 spells CASTNIQGGNTEAFF. CDR3 nucleotide sequence: TGTGCCAGCACCAACATACAGGGGGGTAACACTGAAGCTTTCTTT.

The chain recombines TRBV5-5 with TRBJ1-2; tentatively, D is TRBD1 (5 bases). V dropped 0 bases and J dropped 4 bases, with 13 bases sitting between them. This CDR3 region has 15 residues. The germline gives CDR1 SGHKS, CDR2 YYEKEE (reference sequence). The chain's CDR3 is CASSLESGSVYGYTF. CDR3 DNA sequence: TGTGCCAGCAGCTTGGAGTCAGGGTCGGTCTATGGCTACACCTTC.

The V gene is TRBV14, the J gene TRBJ2-5, with a weak D call TRBD2 (6 bases). Germline CDR1 and CDR2: SGHDN and FVKESK. V was pared by 1 base and J by 1 base, with 10 bases between. The CDR3 length is 15 residues. The CDR3 region has the DNA TGTGCCAGCAGCCAAGTTCGGGGGTCCCAAGAGACCCAGTACTTC. It specifies CASSQVRGSQETQYF.

This clone was detected once. V and J are TRBV27 and TRBJ2-7; TRBD2 is a possible D gene (7 bases). Germline assignment: CDR1 MNHEY and CDR2 SMNVEV (reference sequence). The V gene lost 5 bases and the J gene lost 5 bases, with 16 bases spanning the gap. The CDR3 runs to 14 residues. The CDR3 here is CASSPRGGLNEQYF. The CDR3 DNA reads TGTGCCAGCAGTCCAAGGGGGGGGTTGAACGAGCAGTACTTC.

As concerns this clone: At one end the junction does not follow the germline gene, possibly because of a read error. The chain links TRBV5-5 to TRBJ2-2; tentative D call: TRBD2 (5 bases). This CDR3 has 15 amino acids. The germline V gene encodes CDR1 SGHKS and CDR2 YYEKEE (reference sequence). In DNA form, the CDR3 reads TGTGCCAGCAGCATCGTGGGCCTGAACACCGGGAAGCTGTTTTTT. Translating gives CASSIVGLNTGKLFF.

This chain uses TRBV7-2 with TRBJ1-3, with D tentatively TRBD1 (6 bases). This CDR3 comprises 15 residues. Trimming removed 3 bases at V and 0 bases at J, with 9 bases between. Germline lookup yields CDR1 SGHTA and CDR2 FQGNSA. The CDR3: CASSFTGSSGNTIYF. The CDR3 bases are TGTGCCAGCAGCTTCACAGGGAGCTCTGGAAACACCATATATTTT.

The V gene is TRBV4-3, the J gene TRBJ1-2; the D is unclear. V gave up 0 bases and J gave up 0 bases, with 14 bases separating them. Germline loops: CDR1 LGHNA, CDR2 YSLEER. The length of the CDR3 is 17 residues. Here the CDR3 DNA reads TGCGCCAGCAGCCAAGATGGATCCCCGGCGGCTAACTATGGCTACACCTTC. Its protein is CASSQDGSPAANYGYTF.

On this clone itself: Other DNA sequences of this sample code for an identical CDR3. The chain uses TRBV7-9 and TRBJ1-4; the D is unclear. This CDR3 has 15 amino acids. CDR1 SEHNR and CDR2 FQNEAQ come from the germline V gene (reference sequence). Trimming cost V 0 bases and J 7 bases, with 12 bases left between them. The CDR3 loop reads CASSLAPGVVEKLFF. CDR3 bases: TGTGCCAGCAGCTTAGCCCCGGGTGTAGTTGAAAAACTGTTTTTT.

The CDR3 spells CASSSHGTVEKLFF. CDR3 nucleotides: TGTGCCAGCAGTTCCCATGGGACAGTTGAAAAACTGTTTTTT. The chain links TRBV6-2 or TRBV6-3 to TRBJ1-4; 7 nucleotides align to TRBD1. V lost 4 bases and J lost 7; bases outside the gene matches: 6. Germline assignment: CDR1 MNHEY and CDR2 SVGEGT. The CDR3 extends over 14 amino acids.

This clone was seen once. The rearrangement links TRBV5-5 to TRBJ2-2, with TRBD2 matching over 9 bases. The CDR3 spans 16 residues. V dropped 4 bases and J dropped 2; count of bases not matched to a gene: 6. CDR1 SGHKS and CDR2 YYEKEE come from the germline V gene (reference sequence). CDR3 sequence: CASSVSGSPNTGELFF. The CDR3 DNA reads as TGTGCCAGCAGCGTTAGCGGGAGCCCCAACACCGGGGAGCTGTTTTTT.

The chain uses TRBV7-2 and TRBJ2-3; D remains unclear. This CDR3 region has 14 residues. From germline, CDR1 is SGHTA and CDR2 FQGNSA. V shed 1 base and J shed 4 bases, with 9 bases lying between them. CDR3 nucleotide sequence: TGTGCCAGCAGCTTAGTCCCGGGTGCAGATACGCAGTATTTT. It specifies CASSLVPGADTQYF.

The chain combines TRBV5-6 with TRBJ2-7; TRBD1 agrees at 10 bases. The CDR3 is 15 residues long. The germline V gene encodes CDR1 SGHDT and CDR2 YYEEEE. Trimming at V came to 2 bases and at J to 7 bases, leaving 9 bases not matched to a gene. The CDR3 here is CASSFPGQGSGEQYF. In DNA form, the CDR3 reads TGTGCCAGCAGCTTCCCGGGACAGGGGAGTGGAGAGCAGTACTTC. The full variable domain, completed using reference TRBV5-6 and TRBJ2-7, is DAGVTQSPTHLIKTRGQQVTLRCSPKSGHDTVSWYQQALGQGPQFIFQYYEEEERQRGNFPDRFSGHQFPNYSSELNVNALLLGDSALYLCASSFPGQGSGEQYFGPGTRLTVT.

The genes are TRBV5-5 and TRBJ2-2; 9 bases fit TRBD2. CDR1 is SGHKS, CDR2 YYEKEE, per germline (reference sequence). The CDR3 covers 15 residues. Losses at the gene ends were 0 bases for V and 4 bases for J; bases not matched to a gene: 1. CDR3 residues: CASSLGTSATGELFF. CDR3 DNA sequence: TGTGCCAGCAGCTTGGGGACTAGCGCCACCGGGGAGCTGTTTTTT.

V and J are TRBV7-8 and TRBJ2-3, with 7 bases aligning to TRBD2. Trimming took 1 base from V and 1 from J; bases not matched to a gene: 5. The CDR3 has 16 amino acids. CDR1 SGHVS and CDR2 FQNEAQ come from the germline V gene. CDR3 in amino acids: CASSLGFLAGTDTQYF. Here the CDR3 DNA reads TGTGCCAGCAGCTTAGGGTTCCTAGCGGGCACAGATACGCAGTATTTT.

This clone was seen a handful of times. V gene TRBV7-2 combines with J gene TRBJ1-6; TRBD1 matches at 9 bases. The CDR3 length is 14 residues. Per the germline V gene, CDR1 is SGHTA and CDR2 is FQGNSA. The V segment lost 5 bases and the J segment 8 bases; nucleotides outside the gene matches: 4. This chain's CDR3 is CASSQQGADSPLHF. CDR3 DNA: TGTGCCAGCAGCCAACAGGGGGCGGATTCACCCCTCCACTTT. The variable domain in full, completed from reference TRBV7-2 and TRBJ1-6, reads GAGVSQSPSNKVTEKGKDVELRCDPISGHTALYWYRQSLGQGLEFLIYFQGNSAPDKSGLPSDRFSAERTGGSVSTLTIQRTQQEDSAVYLCASSQQGADSPLHFGNGTRLTVT.

The chain couples TRBV6-2 or TRBV6-3 to TRBJ1-1; no definite D call. This CDR3 has 15 residues. Germline V CDR1 and CDR2: MNHEY, SVGEGT. Trimming shortened V by 5 bases and J by 0 bases, and 13 bases separated the two germline ends. The chain's CDR3 is CASSPPGQMNTEAFF. CDR3 in DNA: TGTGCCAGCAGTCCACCGGGTCAGATGAACACTGAAGCTTTCTTT.

The chain links TRBV9 to TRBJ1-1; TRBD1 aligns across 9 bases. The CDR3 contains 14 residues. Per germline, CDR1 SGDLS and CDR2 YYNGEE. The V segment lost 2 bases and the J segment 6 bases; nucleotides outside the gene matches: 5. This chain's CDR3 is CASSVGGTGPEAFF. The CDR3 DNA reads as TGTGCCAGCAGCGTGGGAGGGACAGGGCCTGAAGCTTTCTTT. Full variable domain (rest looked up from reference TRBV9 and TRBJ1-1): DSGVTQTPKHLITATGQRVTLRCSPRSGDLSVYWYQQSLDQGLQFLIQYYNGEERAKGNILERFSAQQFPDLHSELNLSSLELGDSALYFCASSVGGTGPEAFFGQGTRLTVV.

This chain uses TRBV7-8 with TRBJ2-7; 13 bases are a match to TRBD2. This CDR3 has 16 residues. Per the germline V gene, CDR1 is SGHVS and CDR2 is FQNEAQ. V lost 2 bases and J lost 0; bases outside the gene matches: 1. This CDR3 is CASSLRTSGSSYEQYF. CDR3 DNA: TGTGCCAGCAGCTTAAGGACTAGCGGGAGCTCCTACGAGCAGTACTTC.

This clone occurred a few times. The CDR3 coding sequence is TGTGCCAGCAGCGGACTAGCGATCACAGATACGCAGTATTTT. It codes for CASSGLAITDTQYF. V usage is TRBV11-3 and J usage is TRBJ2-3; TRBD2 aligns across 9 bases. The V gene end was trimmed by 5 bases and the J gene end by 2 bases; junction bases not matched to a gene: 2. CDR3 length: 14 residues. In germline, CDR1 is SGHNT, CDR2 YENEEA. Combining the CDR3 with reference TRBV11-3 and TRBJ2-3 gives the whole variable domain EAGVVQSPRYKIIEKKQPVAFWCNPISGHNTLYWYLQNLGQGPELLIRYENEEAVDDSQLPKDRFSAERLKGVDSTLKIQPAELGDSAVYLCASSGLAITDTQYFGPGTRLTVL.

This clone has only a few counts. V gene TRBV18 combines with J gene TRBJ2-4, with D maybe TRBD2 (7 bases). CDR3 length: 17 residues. Germline CDR1 is KGHSH and CDR2 is LQKENI. The V end lost 3 bases, the J end lost 2 bases, and 17 bases lay between the germline ends. The CDR3 loop is CASSPQAGAGPKNIQYF. CDR3 DNA: TGTGCCAGCTCACCCCAGGCGGGGGCAGGGCCCAAAAACATTCAGTACTTC.

This chain connects TRBV19 to TRBJ1-3; possibly TRBD1 for D (6 bases). The ends were cut back, 4 bases at V and 4 bases at J, with 14 bases in the middle. The CDR3 runs 15 residues. Germline-derived CDR1 and CDR2 are LNHDA and SQIVND (reference sequence). The CDR3 spells CASSTNRVPGNTIYF. The CDR3, as DNA: TGTGCCAGTAGTACAAACAGGGTTCCCGGAAACACCATATATTTT.

The genes are TRBV9 and TRBJ2-1; 11 nucleotides align to TRBD1. J was trimmed by 8 bases and V by 4 bases; bases with no gene match: 8. Germline V gene data show CDR1 as SGDLS and CDR2 as YYNGEE. The CDR3 is 15 amino acids. CDR3 sequence: CASSLRTGGVDEQFF. The CDR3 DNA reads as TGTGCCAGCAGCCTCCGGACAGGGGGCGTTGATGAGCAGTTCTTC.

The chain recombines TRBV28 with TRBJ2-1; D unresolved. Germline lookup yields CDR1 MDHEN and CDR2 SYDVKM. V shed 7 bases and J shed 7 bases, with 8 bases lying between them. This CDR3 has 11 amino acids. CDR3 bases: TGTGCCAGCACCGAGCGAAATGAGCAGTTCTTC. Translating gives CASTERNEQFF.

The chain carries TRBV3-1 (or the pseudogene TRBV3-2) and TRBJ2-3, with D perhaps TRBD2 (5 bases). The CDR3 is made up of 14 amino acids. CDR1 is LGHDT, CDR2 YNNKEL, per germline (reference sequence). The ends were cut back, 7 bases at V and 4 bases at J, with 15 bases in the middle. The chain's CDR3 is CASMRASRPDTQYF. The CDR3 DNA is TGTGCCAGCATGAGGGCTAGCAGACCAGATACGCAGTATTTT.

V is TRBV6-1 and J is TRBJ2-3; D perhaps matches TRBD2 (6 bases). V lost 2 bases and J 3 bases, leaving 12 bases between the germline ends. CDR3 length: 15 amino acids. Germline-derived CDR1 and CDR2 are MNHNS and SASEGT. Here the CDR3 DNA reads TGTGCCAGCAGTGAACAAGGAGGGCTAACAGATACGCAGTATTTT. Translating it yields CASSEQGGLTDTQYF.

The chain combines TRBV6-1 with TRBJ2-3, with 11 bases identical to TRBD2. Germline lookup yields CDR1 MNHNS and CDR2 SASEGT. J lost 4 bases, V lost 1 base, and 10 bases had no gene match. The CDR3 sequence is 18 residues long. For the CDR3, the DNA is TGTGCCAGCAGTGAAGTCCGGGTAGCGGGAGGGTGGGCAGATACGCAGTATTTT. It encodes CASSEVRVAGGWADTQYF.